This note documents a single TCR beta chain sequence. This record comes from a study of blood T cell repertoires in COVID-19. For the study at large: Sources were T cells, B-cell-depleted T cells, or PBMCs; the material itself was cDNA or gDNA.

Trimming removed 4 bases from V and 6 bases from J, with 16 bases in between. Germline lookup yields CDR1 SGHRS and CDR2 YFSETQ. The CDR3 has 15 residues. Profiling relied on immunoSEQ multiplex PCR, and the TCRdb table lists in-frame clones only, not all of them. The sample records roughly 43,000 clones, about 85% being singletons. The clonotype originates from a human donor in a cohort sampled during active COVID-19. The chain couples TRBV5-1 to TRBJ2-2, with D unresolved. The sample taken for sequencing was peripheral blood. DNA for the CDR3: TGCGCCAGCAGCCCCGATCCAGGTCAGGCCGGGGAGCTGTTTTTT. Its translation: CASSPDPGQAGELFF.